This TCR beta chain was documented in a study of vaccination and CD4 T cells after COVID-19. Comment on this clonotype: Antigen: not known.

This CDR3 spans 14 amino acids. The V gene's germline CDR1 is DFQATT and CDR2 SNEGSKA (reference sequence). Losses at the gene ends were 0 bases for V and 8 bases for J; bases not matched to a gene: 6. The treatment denotes: approximately 9-day PBMC culture with coronavirus spike peptide pools or control peptides (ViraFEST assay). The Oncomine TCR Beta short-read assay was applied to DNA of cultured CD4+ T cells. In this case, cultured CD4+ T cells provided the extracted genomic DNA. TCRdb re-called the PCR reads through MiXCR, storing one row per CDR3 protein. This table has around 13,000 distinct CDR3 sequences, around 61% appearing once.

The chain recombines TRBV20-1 with TRBJ1-2; 10 nucleotides agree with TRBD1. The sequence came from a human donor who had recovered from COVID-19. Sequences were obtained from CD4+ T cells from blood, cultured in vitro. CDR3 nucleotides: TGCAGTGCTAGAGATGCCGGGACAGGGGTAGGCTACACCTTC. Protein sequence: CSARDAGTGVGYTF.